A single sample gave rise to the 15 T cell receptor beta chains below, sequenced in a study of blood T cell repertoires in COVID-19. Using immunoSEQ multiplex PCR, the repertoire was profiled, and TCRdb retains in-frame clones only, with some absent. The sample includes approximately 250,000 clones, 80% to 95% seen only once; the top ten take about 3%. What was sequenced was PBMCs or T cells enriched from blood (not recorded which). The receptor set was obtained from a man aged 40-49 years who had been exposed to COVID-19.

The V call is TRBV2, the J call TRBJ1-5; maybe TRBD1 (6 bases). This CDR3 has 13 residues. The germline gives CDR1 SNHLY, CDR2 FYNNEI. Trimming stripped 5 bases from V and 7 bases from J, with 12 bases between. The CDR3 nucleotides read TGTGCCAGCAGTTCTCCAGGGGACCAGCCCCAGCATTTT. Translating gives CASSSPGDQPQHF.

The rearrangement uses TRBV3-1 (or the pseudogene TRBV3-2) and TRBJ2-5; 12 nucleotides line up with TRBD2. V gave up 4 bases and J gave up 5 bases; unmatched junction bases: 14. The germline gives CDR1 LGHDT, CDR2 YNNKEL (reference sequence). The CDR3 covers 18 residues. The CDR3 DNA reads as TGTGCCAGCAGCCCCGGGACTAGCGGGTCCTCCGAGGGGGAGACCCAGTACTTC. This encodes CASSPGTSGSSEGETQYF.

V usage is TRBV28 and J usage is TRBJ2-3, with 13 bases lining up with TRBD2. V was pared by 6 bases and J by 1 base, with 4 bases of the junction left unmatched. Germline V CDR1 and CDR2: MDHEN, SYDVKM. This CDR3 is 16 amino acids long. CDR3 residues: CASRYGLAGGTDTQYF. CDR3 DNA: TGTGCCAGCAGATACGGACTAGCGGGGGGCACAGATACGCAGTATTTT.

The V call is TRBV5-1, the J call TRBJ2-7; 10 nucleotides match TRBD1. The CDR3 is 17 amino acids. The junction had 7 bases not matched to a gene; V was cut back by 0 bases and J by 1 base. CDR1 is SGHRS and CDR2 is YFSETQ in the germline V gene. The DNA for the CDR3 is TGCGCCAGCAGCTTGGGAAAGGGACAGGGGAGATCCTACGAGCAGTACTTC. Translated: CASSLGKGQGRSYEQYF.

This clone came up once. This sequence joins TRBV3-1 (or the pseudogene TRBV3-2) and TRBJ2-7, with 8 nucleotides matching TRBD2. V lost 0 bases and J lost 1; bases outside the gene matches: 8. The CDR3 runs 17 residues. From germline, CDR1 is LGHDT and CDR2 YNNKEL (reference sequence). CDR3 residues: CASSQDYGRAMSYEQYF. CDR3 DNA: TGTGCCAGCAGCCAAGATTACGGGAGGGCCATGTCCTACGAGCAGTACTTC.

V usage is TRBV19 and J usage is TRBJ2-1, with a weak D call TRBD2 (5 bases). CDR1 and CDR2 (germline): LNHDA, SQIVND (reference sequence). CDR3 length: 15 residues. V was cut by 3 bases and J by 0 bases, with 9 bases left in between. CDR3 DNA: TGTGCCAGTAGTATTGGGAGCGGCTCCTACAATGAGCAGTTCTTC. Its translation: CASSIGSGSYNEQFF.

V gene TRBV5-1 combines with J gene TRBJ2-5, with 10 nucleotides matching TRBD1. V shed 5 bases and J 1 base; nucleotides not matched to a gene: 5. In germline, CDR1 is SGHRS, CDR2 YFSETQ. There are 15 residues in the CDR3. Written as DNA, the CDR3 is TGCGCCAGCAGGCTGGGACAGGGGATCCAAGAGACCCAGTACTTC. Its translation: CASRLGQGIQETQYF.

The chain uses TRBV7-3 and TRBJ2-3; D remains ambiguous. The CDR3 spans 15 residues. The germline CDR1 and CDR2 sequences are SGHTA and FQGTGA. The ends were cut back, 2 bases at V and 1 base at J, with 10 bases in the middle. The CDR3 bases are TGTGCCAGCAGCTTACTGGCCCAGGGCACAGATACGCAGTATTTT. Translation gives CASSLLAQGTDTQYF.

The rearrangement joins TRBV11-2 to TRBJ2-2; TRBD2 matches at 11 bases. CDR1 and CDR2 from the germline V gene are SGHAT and FQNNGV. V gave up 8 bases and J gave up 4 bases; unmatched junction bases: 12. CDR3 length: 17 residues. The CDR3 is CASPASGGSYGTGELFF. Written as DNA, the CDR3 is TGTGCCAGCCCAGCTAGCGGGGGGTCTTACGGCACCGGGGAGCTGTTTTTT.

The chain carries TRBV28 and TRBJ1-1, with D possibly matching TRBD1 (5 bases). V was pared by 3 bases and J by 6 bases, with 14 bases between. This CDR3 spans 14 amino acids. Germline V gene data show CDR1 as MDHEN and CDR2 as SYDVKM. CDR3 sequence (DNA): TGTGCCAGCAGTTTGACGCAGGGCGAGGCTGAAGCTTTCTTT. Translated, it gives CASSLTQGEAEAFF.

The rearrangement links TRBV7-9 to TRBJ1-4; D gene ambiguous. CDR1 and CDR2 (germline): SEHNR, FQNEAQ (reference sequence). This CDR3 contains 15 residues. The V end lost 2 bases, the J end lost 8 bases, and 15 bases lay between the germline ends. The CDR3 here is CASSLLEGLNEKLFF. In nucleotides, the CDR3 is TGTGCCAGCAGCTTATTAGAGGGTTTAAACGAAAAACTGTTTTTT. Drawing the rest from reference TRBV7-9 and TRBJ1-4, the complete variable domain is DTGVSQNPRHKITKRGQNVTFRCDPISEHNRLYWYRQTLGQGPEFLTYFQNEAQLEKSRLLSDRFSAERPKGSFSTLEIQRTEQGDSAMYLCASSLLEGLNEKLFFGSGTQLSVL.

This clone has only a few counts. J is TRBJ2-7 and V is TRBV11-2; tentatively, D is TRBD2 (5 bases). This CDR3 contains 12 residues. Germline assignment: CDR1 SGHAT and CDR2 FQNNGV. With 5 bases removed from V and 2 bases from J, the gap between germline ends came to 7 bases. In DNA form, the CDR3 reads TGTGCCAGCAGCGTGGGAGCCTACGAGCAGTACTTC. Residues: CASSVGAYEQYF.

The V gene is TRBV7-9, the J gene TRBJ2-7, with D possibly being TRBD1 (6 bases). The CDR3 extends over 14 amino acids. V gave up 3 bases and J gave up 1 base, with 10 bases separating them. Germline V gene sequence: CDR1 SEHNR, CDR2 FQNEAQ (reference sequence). The DNA of the CDR3 is TGTGCCAGCAGCTTTCAGGACAGATCCTACGAGCAGTACTTC. It encodes CASSFQDRSYEQYF.

The CDR3 DNA reads as TGTGCCAGCAGTGAAGAGGGGGCAGTTAATTCACCCCTCCACTTT. It is translated as CASSEEGAVNSPLHF. The rearrangement links TRBV2 to TRBJ1-6; TRBD1 aligns across 7 bases. The CDR3 is made up of 15 amino acids. Germline V gene data show CDR1 as SNHLY and CDR2 as FYNNEI. V lost 1 base to trimming and J lost 6 bases; unmatched junction nucleotides: 3. Using reference TRBV2 and TRBJ1-6 for the parts outside the CDR3, the full variable domain is EPEVTQTPSHQVTQMGQEVILRCVPISNHLYFYWYRQILGQKVEFLVSFYNNEISEKSEIFDDQFSVERPDGSNFTLKIRSTKLEDSAMYFCASSEEGAVNSPLHFGNGTRLTVT.

CDR3 region: CASSSGTSGYNEQFF. CDR3 sequence (DNA): TGTGCCAGCAGCTCCGGGACTAGCGGCTACAATGAGCAGTTCTTC. The chain uses TRBV5-5 and TRBJ2-1; 11 bases fit TRBD2. Germline V gene lookup returns CDR1 SGHKS and CDR2 YYEKEE (reference sequence). V gave up 3 bases and J gave up 3 bases; unmatched junction bases: 2. This CDR3 comprises 15 residues.